This TCR beta chain came from a study of blood T cells in healthy people across ages. This CDR3 contains 14 residues. Germline CDR1 SGHTA, CDR2 FQGTGA. With a J-beta primer mix and a sample-barcoded 5' primer, a second PCR ran about 7 to 12 cycles. TCRdb re-derived calls from the 5' RACE reads in MiXCR, one entry per CDR3 protein. The data show approximately 800,000 distinct CDR3 sequences, around 68% seen once. Sequences were obtained from blood. The sequence came from a man younger than 40 in good health. This chain uses TRBV7-3 with TRBJ2-4; perhaps D is TRBD1 or TRBD2 (5 bases each). The J call is uncertain, as TRBJ2-7 better fits the DNA end. CDR3: CASSEGREGSEQYF. DNA of the CDR3: TGTGCCAGCAGCGAGGGCAGGGAAGGCTCCGAGCAGTACTTC.